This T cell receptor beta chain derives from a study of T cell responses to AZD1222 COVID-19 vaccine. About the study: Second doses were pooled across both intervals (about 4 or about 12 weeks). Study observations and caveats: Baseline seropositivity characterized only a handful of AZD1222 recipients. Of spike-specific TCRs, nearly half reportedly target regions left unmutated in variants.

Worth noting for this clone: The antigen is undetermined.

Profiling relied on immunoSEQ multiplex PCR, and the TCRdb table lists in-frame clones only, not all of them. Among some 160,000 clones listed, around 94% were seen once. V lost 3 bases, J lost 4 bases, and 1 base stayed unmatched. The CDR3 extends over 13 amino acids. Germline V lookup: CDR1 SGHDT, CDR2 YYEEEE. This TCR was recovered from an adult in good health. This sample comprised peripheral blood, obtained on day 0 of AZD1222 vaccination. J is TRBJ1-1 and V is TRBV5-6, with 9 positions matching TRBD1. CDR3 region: CASSWGQGTEAFF. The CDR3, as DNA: TGTGCCAGCAGCTGGGGACAGGGCACTGAAGCTTTCTTT.